One TCR beta chain is described in this entry. Its antigen remains unknown. The sample is drawn from a study of PD-1 blockade in classical Hodgkin lymphoma. Study observations and caveats: Undefined causes, possibly disease activity or prior therapy, underlie the repertoire differences. Reports indicated that newly diagnosed patients had lower baseline TCR diversity than healthy donors did.

The repertoire was sequenced with immunoSEQ multiplex PCR; TCRdb's copy has only in-frame clones and lacks some. This table has roughly 3,300 clones, 70% appearing once. This CDR3 is 16 amino acids long. Trimming took 5 bases from V and 0 from J, leaving 15 bases between them. Germline lookup yields CDR1 SGHTA and CDR2 FQGNSA. As to time point: newly diagnosed, previously untreated cHL patient sample. PBMCs, once thawed, yielded CD8+ T cells isolated by magnetic negative selection. The sequencing sample was made of CD8+ T cells from blood. The source is a human donor with classical Hodgkin lymphoma. This chain links TRBV7-2 with TRBJ2-3; D call uncertain. For the CDR3, the DNA is TGTGCCAGCAGCACCCGGTCAGCCCTGAGCACAGATACGCAGTATTTT. It encodes CASSTRSALSTDTQYF. Using reference TRBV7-2 and TRBJ2-3 for the parts outside the CDR3, the full variable domain is GAGVSQSPSNKVTEKGKDVELRCDPISGHTALYWYRQSLGQGLEFLIYFQGNSAPDKSGLPSDRFSAERTGGSVSTLTIQRTQQEDSAVYLCASSTRSALSTDTQYFGPGTRLTVL.